This T cell receptor (beta chain) came from a study of blood T cell repertoires in COVID-19. The method was immunoSEQ multiplex PCR; TCRdb's version includes in-frame clones alone and lacks a portion of them. The sample contains 150,000 to 200,000 clones, over 80% of which appear only once. This clone was seen once. This may be a read error, as it is one base from a much larger clone. This CDR3 is built from 13 residues. Trimming pared 2 bases from V and 1 base from J, leaving 5 bases between. This TCR came from a woman in her seventies with acute or convalescent COVID-19. The sample was peripheral blood. The V gene is TRBV12-3 or TRBV12-4, the J gene TRBJ1-1; no reliable D call. The CDR3 DNA follows: TGTGCCAGCAGTTTAAGCCAGAACACTGAAGCTTTCTTT. Translation gives CASSLSQNTEAFF.